Presented here are 21 T cell receptor beta chains from one specimen sequenced in a study of CD4+ T cells in melanoma. Data came from immunoSEQ multiplex PCR; TCRdb stores just in-frame clones and leaves some out. The table includes 9,500 to 13,000 clones, about 70% detected once. Specimen: cells from a culture (not recorded whether cultured in vitro). Receptors originate from a human donor with melanoma.

The genes are TRBV6-6 and TRBJ1-1, with 8 bases that match TRBD1. CDR3 length equals 16 residues. Germline trimming cut 6 bases from V and 0 bases from J; bases unmatched to any gene: 9. Germline V gene data show CDR1 as MNHNY and CDR2 as SVGAGI (reference sequence). The CDR3 here is CASSHQRTGLNTEAFF. The CDR3 nucleotides read TGTGCCAGCAGCCATCAGAGGACAGGGTTGAACACTGAAGCTTTCTTT.

The rearrangement joins TRBV30 to TRBJ1-3, with unresolved D. Germline V CDR1 and CDR2: GTSNPN, SVGIG (reference sequence). V was pared by 2 bases and J by 7 bases, with 12 bases between. The CDR3 covers 13 residues. CDR3 DNA sequence: TGTGCCTGGAGTTCAGAACGGCGGAACACCATATATTTT. This sequence encodes CAWSSERRNTIYF.

This clone has just a few counts. The chain employs TRBV11-2 and TRBJ2-7, with D hard to call. V shed 5 bases and J shed 5 bases, with 16 bases lying between them. The CDR3 has 14 amino acids. Germline V gene sequence: CDR1 SGHAT, CDR2 FQNNGV. The CDR3 nucleotides read TGTGCCAGCAGCCCATCACTGCGATCCAACGAGCAGTACTTC. It encodes CASSPSLRSNEQYF.

The V gene is TRBV5-1, the J gene TRBJ1-1; TRBD1 is a possible D gene (5 bases). This CDR3 spans 14 amino acids. V lost 1 base and J lost 2, with 9 bases in between. Germline V lookup: CDR1 SGHRS, CDR2 YFSETQ. The DNA for the CDR3 is TGCGCCAGCAGCTTGATGACAGAAAACACTGAAGCTTTCTTT. This sequence encodes CASSLMTENTEAFF. Based on the CDR3 plus reference TRBV5-1 and TRBJ1-1, the full variable domain is KAGVTQTPRYLIKTRGQQVTLSCSPISGHRSVSWYQQTPGQGLQFLFEYFSETQRNKGNFPGRFSGRQFSNSRSEMNVSTLELGDSALYLCASSLMTENTEAFFGQGTRLTVV.

Comments on this clone: One junction end disagrees with the germline gene, perhaps due to a read error. The CDR3 loop reads CASSPRRRLGSNQPQHF. In DNA form, the CDR3 reads TGTGCTAGCAGCCCCCGAAGGCGGTTGGGGAGCAATCAGCCCCAGCATTTT. V and J are TRBV7-7 and TRBJ1-5, with D unclear. CDR1 and CDR2 (germline): SSHAT, FNYEAQ (reference sequence). The CDR3 consists of 17 residues. The whole variable domain, remainder taken from reference TRBV7-7 and TRBJ1-5, is GAGVSQSPRYKVTKRGQDVTLRCDPISSHATLYWYQQALGQGPEFLTYFNYEAQPDKSGLPSDRFSAERPEGSISTLTIQRTEQRDSAMYRCASSPRRRLGSNQPQHFGDGTRLSIL.

CDR3 DNA sequence: TGTGCCAGCAGCGAACAGGGTTTAGCCAAAAACATTCAGTACTTC. It specifies CASSEQGLAKNIQYF. This chain joins TRBV21-1 and TRBJ2-4; the tabulated D call, TRBD1, remains unverified against the DNA. TRBV21-1 is listed as a pseudogene. The CDR3 contains 15 residues.

This clone showed up just once. The chain recombines TRBV27 with TRBJ2-7; TRBD2 matches at 10 bases. Germline V gene lookup returns CDR1 MNHEY and CDR2 SMNVEV (reference sequence). The CDR3 loop spans 16 amino acids. The J segment lost 4 bases and the V segment lost 2 bases, leaving 8 bases of the junction unmatched. The CDR3 DNA reads TGTGCCAGCAGTTTACGATTTCCTAGCGGGGGATACGAGCAGTACTTC. It is translated as CASSLRFPSGGYEQYF.

In this sample, this clone turned up once. This rearrangement joins TRBV6-5 to TRBJ1-4; D ambiguous. Germline V gene lookup returns CDR1 MNHEY and CDR2 SVGAGI. This CDR3 contains 15 residues. V was pared by 2 bases and J by 2 bases, with 9 bases between. As DNA, the CDR3 is TGTGCCAGCAGTTACCGAGGAGCTACTAATGAAAAACTGTTTTTT. Protein sequence: CASSYRGATNEKLFF.

V usage is TRBV5-1 and J usage is TRBJ2-4, with D possibly matching TRBD1 (6 bases). The V gene's germline CDR1 is SGHRS and CDR2 YFSETQ. The ends were cut back, 4 bases at V and 10 bases at J, with 15 bases in the middle. The CDR3 is 13 amino acids. The CDR3 reads CASSREQGSIQYF. CDR3 nucleotides: TGCGCCAGCAGCCGGGAACAGGGATCGATTCAGTACTTC.

The chain combines TRBV5-5 with TRBJ1-2, with 7 bases identical to TRBD1. CDR1 SGHKS and CDR2 YYEKEE come from the germline V gene (reference sequence). Losses at the gene ends were 4 bases for V and 4 bases for J; bases not matched to a gene: 10. CDR3 length equals 15 residues. CDR3 nucleotides: TGTGCCAGCAGCCCCGGGACAGTCTCGGGCTATGGCTACACCTTC. Its translation is CASSPGTVSGYGYTF.

This chain joins TRBV5-1 and TRBJ1-1; weak D call: TRBD1 (6 bases). V lost 4 bases and J 5 bases, leaving 15 bases between the germline ends. Germline V gives CDR1 SGHRS, CDR2 YFSETQ. This CDR3 has 14 amino acids. CDR3 residues: CASSDQGQGTEAFF. CDR3 sequence (DNA): TGCGCCAGCAGCGATCAGGGTCAGGGGACTGAAGCTTTCTTT.

The rearrangement links TRBV7-9 to TRBJ1-2; 10 bases are a match to TRBD1. Looked up from germline, CDR1 is SEHNR and CDR2 is FQNEAQ (reference sequence). The CDR3 extends over 15 amino acids. The trim removed 6 bases at V and 7 bases at J, leaving 11 bases unmatched. The CDR3 loop reads CASSWDRGLLTGYTF. In nucleotides, the CDR3 is TGTGCCAGCAGTTGGGACAGGGGCTTGTTAACTGGCTACACCTTC. Full variable domain (remainder filled in from reference TRBV7-9 and TRBJ1-2): DTGVSQNPRHKITKRGQNVTFRCDPISEHNRLYWYRQTLGQGPEFLTYFQNEAQLEKSRLLSDRFSAERPKGSFSTLEIQRTEQGDSAMYLCASSWDRGLLTGYTFGSGTRLTVV.

The gene calls are TRBV18 and TRBJ1-2; possibly TRBD1 for D (6 bases). In germline, CDR1 is KGHSH, CDR2 LQKENI. Trimming took 5 bases from V and 2 from J, leaving 9 bases between them. The CDR3 is 13 residues long. The CDR3 DNA is TGTGCCAGCTCAATGGACAGAAACTATGGCTACACCTTC. Translation: CASSMDRNYGYTF.

Only a few counts were recorded for this clone. The chain's CDR3 is CASSAQGVYGYTF. The CDR3 nucleotides read TGTGCCAGCAGTGCACAGGGGGTGTATGGCTACACCTTC. This sequence joins TRBV2 and TRBJ1-2; 8 bases line up with TRBD1. V trimming: 4 bases; J trimming: 5 bases; junction bases outside the gene matches: 3. The CDR3 length is 13 residues. CDR1 is SNHLY and CDR2 is FYNNEI in the germline V gene.

The chain employs TRBV9 and TRBJ2-3, with D unresolved. The CDR3 runs 14 residues. V was clipped by 3 bases and J by 0 bases, with 8 bases between them. In germline, CDR1 is SGDLS, CDR2 YYNGEE. The CDR3 DNA sequence: TGTGCCAGCAGCGCCGGGCCTAGCACAGATACGCAGTATTTT. Its translation: CASSAGPSTDTQYF.

This clone showed up just a few times. The chain uses TRBV2 and TRBJ1-4; D is unclear. Germline CDR1 is SNHLY and CDR2 is FYNNEI. The CDR3 runs 11 residues. Deletions cut 3 bases from V and 8 bases from J, with 4 bases between. Here the CDR3 DNA reads TGTGCCAGCAGTGATTGGGAAAAACTGTTTTTT. The encoded protein is CASSDWEKLFF.

The V gene is TRBV5-6, the J gene TRBJ2-5, with D perhaps TRBD2 (5 bases). Germline CDR1 and CDR2: SGHDT and YYEEEE. This CDR3 comprises 14 residues. V gave up 6 bases and J gave up 7 bases, with 19 bases separating them. As DNA, the CDR3 is TGTGCCAGCACCCCTACAGACCTACGGGGGACCCAGTACTTC. It encodes CASTPTDLRGTQYF. The whole variable domain, remainder taken from reference TRBV5-6 and TRBJ2-5, is DAGVTQSPTHLIKTRGQQVTLRCSPKSGHDTVSWYQQALGQGPQFIFQYYEEEERQRGNFPDRFSGHQFPNYSSELNVNALLLGDSALYLCASTPTDLRGTQYFGPGTRLLVL.

This sequence joins TRBV5-1 and TRBJ2-1; maybe TRBD1 (6 bases). The V end lost 0 bases, the J end lost 5 bases, and 18 bases lay between the germline ends. The CDR3 is made up of 17 amino acids. From germline, CDR1 is SGHRS and CDR2 YFSETQ. CDR3 in amino acids: CASSLATNRVAHNEQFF. CDR3 bases: TGCGCCAGCAGCTTGGCCACTAACAGGGTCGCTCACAATGAGCAGTTCTTC.

The chain has TRBV19 and TRBJ1-4; D possibly corresponds to TRBD1 (6 bases). Germline CDR1 LNHDA, CDR2 SQIVND (reference sequence). V was pared by 4 bases and J by 8 bases, with 20 bases between. CDR3 length: 16 amino acids. CDR3 in amino acids: CASSNPRGRGREKLFF. The CDR3, as DNA: TGTGCCAGTAGTAACCCCCGGGGCAGGGGAAGGGAAAAACTGTTTTTT. Complete variable domain (other parts from reference TRBV19 and TRBJ1-4): DGGITQSPKYLFRKEGQNVTLSCEQNLNHDAMYWYRQDPGQGLRLIYYSQIVNDFQKGDIAEGYSVSREKKESFPLTVTSAQKNPTAFYLCASSNPRGRGREKLFFGSGTQLSVL.

The genes are TRBV11-2 and TRBJ2-5; 7 bases map to TRBD2. V gave up 4 bases and J gave up 5 bases; unmatched junction bases: 10. CDR3 length: 15 amino acids. Per germline, CDR1 SGHAT and CDR2 FQNNGV. In nucleotides, the CDR3 is TGTGCCAGCAGCTCCCGGACTAGTCTGTGGGAGACCCAGTACTTC. It encodes CASSSRTSLWETQYF.

This clone came up a few times. This rearrangement joins TRBV6-5 to TRBJ1-4, with 7 nucleotides matching TRBD1. The CDR3 consists of 15 residues. Germline CDR1 and CDR2: MNHEY and SVGAGI. With V trimmed by 0 bases and J by 5 bases, 3 bases remained unmatched. In DNA form, the CDR3 reads TGTGCCAGCAGTTACTCTGCGACAGGGAATGAAAAACTGTTTTTT. Its protein product is CASSYSATGNEKLFF.